The 27 T cell receptor beta chains presented below share a single source sample, sequenced in a study of blood T cell repertoires in COVID-19. Using immunoSEQ multiplex PCR, the repertoire was profiled, and TCRdb retains in-frame clones only, with some absent. The repertoire holds a few hundred thousand clones, roughly 87% seen once, with approximately 9% in the top ten. The sequencing input was PBMCs or T cells enriched from blood (not recorded which). The source is a woman under 30 who had recovered from COVID-19.

The genes are TRBV7-6 and TRBJ2-3, with 8 bases identical to TRBD1. Trimming removed 3 bases from V and 2 bases from J; junction bases left unmatched: 10. Germline CDR1 and CDR2: SGHVS and FNYEAQ. The CDR3 contains 17 residues. The CDR3: CASSFRDRSFFTDTQYF. The CDR3 bases are TGTGCCAGCAGCTTCCGGGACAGGAGTTTCTTCACAGATACGCAGTATTTT.

DNA for the CDR3: TGTGCCAGCAGCCCCGGAGCAGGGGGCGCGGCTTTCTTT. Amino acid sequence: CASSPGAGGAAFF. V gene TRBV9 combines with J gene TRBJ1-1; 8 bases agree with TRBD1. V was pared by 4 bases and J by 11 bases, with 10 bases of the junction left unmatched. Germline V gene sequence: CDR1 SGDLS, CDR2 YYNGEE. This CDR3 comprises 13 residues.

The rearrangement uses TRBV18 and TRBJ1-5; perhaps TRBD1 as D (5 bases). Trimming shortened V by 6 bases and J by 5 bases, and 11 bases separated the two germline ends. CDR1 is KGHSH, CDR2 LQKENI, per germline. The CDR3 loop spans 13 amino acids. The CDR3 reads CASSVQGDQPQHF. The CDR3 region has the DNA TGTGCCAGCTCTGTGCAGGGCGATCAGCCCCAGCATTTT.

This chain connects TRBV28 to TRBJ2-5, with 8 bases fitting TRBD2. V lost 6 bases, J lost 5 bases, and 5 bases stayed unmatched. CDR3 size: 13 residues. Germline V gene lookup returns CDR1 MDHEN and CDR2 SYDVKM. The CDR3: CASRRTSRETQYF. The CDR3 DNA sequence: TGTGCCAGCAGGAGGACTAGCAGGGAGACCCAGTACTTC.

The chain is built from TRBV6-6 and TRBJ2-7, with a weak D call TRBD2 (5 bases). The CDR3 contains 14 residues. Trimming shortened V by 3 bases and J by 4 bases, and 13 bases separated the two germline ends. Germline CDR1 reads MNHNY; CDR2 reads SVGAGI (reference sequence). The CDR3 region is CASSYTPGEYEQYF. The CDR3 nucleotides are TGTGCCAGCAGTTATACCCCCGGGGAATACGAGCAGTACTTC.

CDR3 bases: TGTGCCAGCAGCTCTAATCAGGGCGTTAATTCACCCCTCCACTTT. Encoded protein: CASSSNQGVNSPLHF. This chain joins TRBV7-9 and TRBJ1-6; D is perhaps TRBD1 (5 bases). V was pared by 4 bases and J by 6 bases, with 13 bases between. The CDR3 is 15 amino acids. Germline CDR1 SEHNR, CDR2 FQNEAQ (reference sequence).

The J gene is TRBJ2-4, the V gene TRBV4-3; 9 positions match TRBD1. Unmatched junction bases numbered 7, after V lost 2 bases and J lost 2 bases. The CDR3 totals 17 residues. Germline CDR1 LGHNA, CDR2 YSLEER. This CDR3 is CASSQYRDRVSKNIQYF. The CDR3, as DNA: TGCGCCAGCAGCCAATACCGGGACAGGGTCTCCAAAAACATTCAGTACTTC.

The V gene is TRBV7-8, the J gene TRBJ1-2; D might be TRBD1 (6 bases). Deletions cut 0 bases from V and 0 bases from J, with 8 bases between. Per germline, CDR1 SGHVS and CDR2 FQNEAQ. CDR3 length: 15 residues. This chain's CDR3 is CASSLAGASNYGYTF. The CDR3 region has the DNA TGTGCCAGCAGCTTAGCGGGGGCTTCTAACTATGGCTACACCTTC.

Notes on this clone: Other DNA sequences of this sample code for an identical CDR3. The CDR3 here is CASSLSDRGGTEAFF. In DNA form, the CDR3 reads TGTGCCAGCAGCTTATCGGACAGGGGTGGCACTGAAGCTTTCTTT. This chain uses TRBV7-3 with TRBJ1-1; the match to TRBD1 covers 9 bases. V dropped 2 bases and J dropped 4; count of bases not matched to a gene: 5. CDR1 is SGHTA, CDR2 FQGTGA, per germline. The CDR3 consists of 15 residues.

This clone showed up just a few times. V usage is TRBV6-5 and J usage is TRBJ1-2, with 7 bases aligning to TRBD1. CDR3 length equals 15 residues. Losses at the gene ends were 5 bases for V and 5 bases for J; bases not matched to a gene: 11. The germline V gene encodes CDR1 MNHEY and CDR2 SVGAGI. The chain's CDR3 is CASSNPTGAQYGYTF. Written as DNA, the CDR3 is TGTGCCAGCAGTAACCCTACAGGGGCGCAGTATGGCTACACCTTC.

V and J are TRBV4-2 and TRBJ2-5; TRBD1 might be the D (6 bases). Germline assignment: CDR1 LGHNA and CDR2 YNFKEQ. This CDR3 has 16 residues. Trimming removed 2 bases from V and 5 bases from J, with 18 bases in between. The CDR3 sequence is CASSQKGDHPTETQYF. The DNA for the CDR3 is TGTGCCAGCAGCCAAAAGGGGGACCATCCAACGGAGACCCAGTACTTC.

The V and J genes are TRBV19 and TRBJ2-7; D perhaps matches TRBD2 (6 bases). The CDR3 totals 14 residues. Trimming pared 3 bases from V and 6 bases from J, leaving 15 bases between. Looked up from germline, CDR1 is LNHDA and CDR2 is SQIVND (reference sequence). Here the CDR3 DNA reads TGTGCCAGTAGTATGAGCCCCCGTAGCGGCGAGCAGTACTTC. Translation: CASSMSPRSGEQYF.

The V gene is TRBV29-1, the J gene TRBJ1-1; D might be TRBD1 (5 bases). This CDR3 has 11 residues. Per the germline V gene, CDR1 is SQVTM and CDR2 is ANQGSEA. The V gene lost 7 bases and the J gene lost 7 bases, with 13 bases spanning the gap. The chain's CDR3 is CSAGDSGEAFF. CDR3 DNA sequence: TGCAGCGCTGGTGACAGTGGTGAAGCTTTCTTT. The whole variable domain, filled in from reference TRBV29-1 and TRBJ1-1, reads SAVISQKPSRDICQRGTSLTIQCQVDSQVTMMFWYRQQPGQSLTLIATANQGSEATYESGFVIDKFPISRPNLTFSTLTVSNMSPEDSSIYLCSAGDSGEAFFGQGTRLTVV.

The gene calls are TRBV25-1 and TRBJ2-7; D is unclear. CDR3 length: 16 residues. Germline V gene data show CDR1 as MGHDK and CDR2 as SYGVNS. V gave up 3 bases and J gave up 1 base, with 16 bases separating them. Written as DNA, the CDR3 is TGTGCCAGCAGTGAGGTTAAAGATGAGCGTTCCTACGAGCAGTACTTC. The encoded protein is CASSEVKDERSYEQYF.

V and J are TRBV10-3 and TRBJ2-3, with D possibly being TRBD2 (5 bases). This CDR3 spans 14 amino acids. Trimming stripped 4 bases from V and 4 bases from J, with 12 bases between. The germline V gene encodes CDR1 ENHRY and CDR2 SYGVKD. The CDR3 reads CAISVLAWADTQYF. DNA for the CDR3: TGTGCCATCAGTGTCTTAGCGTGGGCAGATACGCAGTATTTT.

J is TRBJ1-2 and V is TRBV10-3; no reliable D call. The CDR3 runs to 19 residues. The V end lost 3 bases, the J end lost 0 bases, and 23 bases lay between the germline ends. CDR1 and CDR2 from the germline V gene are ENHRY and SYGVKD. The CDR3 nucleotides are TGTGCCATCAGTGACAGCAGCGTGGGTTACATGGTAGCTAACTATGGCTACACCTTC. This encodes CAISDSSVGYMVANYGYTF.

This clone was seen once. The chain is built from TRBV5-5 and TRBJ2-1, with a tentative D call TRBD2 (5 bases). Germline loops: CDR1 SGHKS, CDR2 YYEKEE (reference sequence). This CDR3 comprises 15 residues. V was shortened by 4 bases and J by 1 base, with 12 bases between the two germline ends. Here the CDR3 reads CASSQDFQSYNEQFF. For the CDR3, the DNA is TGTGCCAGCAGCCAGGACTTTCAATCCTACAATGAGCAGTTCTTC.

The V call is TRBV3-1 (or the pseudogene TRBV3-2), the J call TRBJ1-5, with TRBD1 identical over 11 bases. Germline V gene lookup returns CDR1 LGHDT and CDR2 YNNKEL (reference sequence). V was clipped by 1 base and J by 8 bases; unmatched bases: 4. This CDR3 has 15 residues. The CDR3 sequence is CASSQGRTGGKPQHF. The CDR3 region has the DNA TGTGCCAGCAGCCAAGGTCGGACAGGGGGCAAGCCCCAGCATTTT.

This rearrangement joins TRBV10-3 to TRBJ2-2; 7 nucleotides agree with TRBD1. The CDR3 sequence is 16 residues long. From germline, CDR1 is ENHRY and CDR2 SYGVKD. V dropped 6 bases and J dropped 0; count of bases not matched to a gene: 7. The CDR3 is CAISKGQQTNTGELFF. The CDR3 DNA sequence: TGTGCCATCAGCAAGGGACAGCAGACGAACACCGGGGAGCTGTTTTTT.

J is TRBJ1-2 and V is TRBV4-3; TRBD1 might be the D (5 bases). Trimming left V 8 bases short and J 8 bases short, with 18 bases between. This CDR3 has 13 residues. Germline V lookup: CDR1 LGHNA, CDR2 YSLEER. CDR3 protein: CASSLLGQGGYTF. The CDR3 DNA is TGCGCCAGCTCCCTCCTGGGCCAGGGCGGCTACACCTTC.

The CDR3 nucleotides read TGTGCCAGCACCCCGGGACAGGGGTCCTACAATGAGCAGTTCTTC. Its translation: CASTPGQGSYNEQFF. The chain carries TRBV4-2 and TRBJ2-1; 10 bases fit TRBD1. J lost 1 base, V lost 7 bases, and 4 bases had no gene match. Germline CDR1 LGHNA, CDR2 YNFKEQ. This CDR3 comprises 15 residues.

The rearrangement links TRBV14 to TRBJ1-1, with a weak D call TRBD1 (6 bases). This CDR3 has 18 amino acids. V gave up 3 bases and J gave up 7 bases, with 27 bases separating them. CDR1 is SGHDN, CDR2 FVKESK, per germline. CDR3 bases: TGTGCCAGCAGCCAGCTTAATATACCCGGGACACCAAGTGGTGAAGCTTTCTTT. Translating it yields CASSQLNIPGTPSGEAFF.

V usage is TRBV4-3 and J usage is TRBJ2-1; 14 bases are a match to TRBD2. Germline V gene lookup returns CDR1 LGHNA and CDR2 YSLEER. V was pared by 3 bases and J by 4 bases, with 20 bases of the junction left unmatched. This CDR3 has 22 amino acids. In nucleotides, the CDR3 is TGCGCCAGCAGCCAGGGACTAGCGGGAGCTCAGCGCGTTCTTACGTCATACAATGAGCAGTTCTTC. Its translation is CASSQGLAGAQRVLTSYNEQFF.

The chain's CDR3 is CASSLGEGFRGTEAFF. In nucleotides, the CDR3 is TGTGCCAGCAGCTTAGGGGAGGGATTCCGAGGGACTGAAGCTTTCTTT. This sequence joins TRBV11-2 and TRBJ1-1, with D hard to call. The CDR3 length is 16 residues. Germline CDR1 SGHAT, CDR2 FQNNGV. The V gene lost 1 base and the J gene lost 5 bases, with 17 bases spanning the gap.

The rearrangement links TRBV6-5 to TRBJ2-5; TRBD2 matches 10 bases. Germline trimming cut 8 bases from V and 5 bases from J; bases unmatched to any gene: 8. The CDR3 is 14 amino acids. The germline gives CDR1 MNHEY, CDR2 SVGAGI. CDR3 coding DNA: TGTGCCAGCCGAAGCGGGAGGGCCCTCGAGACCCAGTACTTC. This codes for CASRSGRALETQYF.

The V call is TRBV11-1, the J call TRBJ2-2; D possibly corresponds to TRBD1 (6 bases). Trimming cost V 3 bases and J 5 bases, with 16 bases left between them. The CDR3 runs 16 residues. Germline values: CDR1 SGHAT, CDR2 FQDESV (reference sequence). CDR3 nucleotide sequence: TGTGCCAGCAGCTTTGGGGGCTCTATGGGGACCGGGGAGCTGTTTTTT. Amino acid sequence: CASSFGGSMGTGELFF.

The J gene is TRBJ1-1, the V gene TRBV28; D gene uncertain. CDR1 is MDHEN and CDR2 is SYDVKM in the germline V gene. The CDR3 runs to 13 residues. V was cut by 4 bases and J by 1 base, with 7 bases left in between. CDR3 sequence reads: CASSWSRNTEAFF. CDR3 sequence (DNA): TGTGCCAGCAGTTGGAGCAGGAACACTGAAGCTTTCTTT. The whole variable domain, filled in from reference TRBV28 and TRBJ1-1, reads DVKVTQSSRYLVKRTGEKVFLECVQDMDHENMFWYRQDPGLGLRLIYFSYDVKMKEKGDIPEGYSVSREKKERFSLILESASTNQTSMYLCASSWSRNTEAFFGQGTRLTVV.